The clone carrying this TCR beta chain was detected many times. Its antigen is currently unknown. This sample was taken from a study of early T cells in non-severe SARS-CoV-2 infection. Findings of the study overall: VDJdb-based annotation leaned toward anti-spike CD8 responses and missed private and CD4 specificities.

Germline CDR1 and CDR2: SGHNT and YENEEA. Trimming removed 6 bases from V and 9 bases from J, with 20 bases in between. The CDR3 contains 14 residues. Unique molecular identifiers (one per individual cDNA molecule) were attached. TCRdb redid the calling of the 5' RACE reads with MiXCR, one entry per CDR3 protein. This sample has about 39,000 distinct CDR3 sequences; approximately 4.8% occur once, and the top ten carry approximately 4.8%. This sequence was found in an adult who was a healthcare worker with PCR-confirmed SARS-CoV-2 infection or an uninfected control (not recorded which). The chain has TRBV11-3 and TRBJ1-1; D perhaps matches TRBD1 (5 bases). Sample: whole blood. CDR3 sequence reads: CASRLGPGRGQAFF. CDR3 coding DNA: TGTGCCAGCAGACTAGGTCCCGGAAGGGGCCAAGCTTTCTTT.